The rows below give T cell receptor beta chains drawn from one sample of a study of blood T cells in healthy people across ages. TCRdb fed the 5' RACE reads into MiXCR, producing one record per CDR3 protein. Of more than 500,000 distinct CDR3 sequences detected, about 26% appear once; the ten largest clones hold about a fifth. Sample: blood. These receptors all come from a woman between 65 and 79 years old in good health. The CDR3 runs from the conserved cysteine through the conserved F or W. The D gene is left open where the match is weak. Size is stated for part of the rows, as once, few or many counts, or as a class when the clone is expanded.

abundance: -
j_gene: TRBJ1-1
d_gene: -
v_gene: TRBV6-2/TRBV6-3
len: 13
CDR3aa: CASSYEDNTEAFF
CDR3nt: TGTGCCAGCAGTTACGAGGACAACACTGAAGCTTTCTTT

abundance: many
j_gene: TRBJ2-3
d_gene: -
v_gene: TRBV6-6
len: 13
CDR3aa: CASRDKRTDTQYF
CDR3nt: TGTGCCAGTCGGGACAAGAGGACAGATACGCAGTATTTT

abundance: few
j_gene: TRBJ2-5
d_gene: -
v_gene: TRBV30
len: 16
CDR3aa: CAWSNSPLDQIGTQYF
CDR3nt: TGTGCCTGGAGTAACTCCCCTCTCGACCAGATTGGGACCCAGTACTTC

abundance: few
j_gene: TRBJ1-2
d_gene: TRBD1
v_gene: TRBV7-2
len: 15
CDR3aa: CASSSGETGVYGYTF
CDR3nt: TGTGCCAGCAGCTCGGGGGAGACAGGGGTCTATGGCTACACCTTC

abundance: -
j_gene: TRBJ1-5
d_gene: -
v_gene: TRBV13
len: 15
CDR3aa: CASSKAPGGDQPQHF
CDR3nt: TGTGCCAGCAGTAAAGCCCCGGGAGGGGATCAGCCCCAGCATTTT

abundance: -
j_gene: TRBJ2-5
d_gene: -
v_gene: TRBV27
len: 13
CDR3aa: CASSGRRGETQYF
CDR3nt: TGTGCCAGCAGCGGGCGAAGGGGCGAGACCCAGTACTTC

abundance: few
j_gene: TRBJ2-5
d_gene: -
v_gene: TRBV29-1
len: 12
CDR3aa: CSVEASSETQYF
CDR3nt: TGCAGCGTTGAGGCTAGCTCGGAGACCCAGTACTTC

abundance: -
j_gene: TRBJ2-7
d_gene: -
v_gene: TRBV4-2
len: 14
CDR3aa: CASSQDTVSYEQYF
CDR3nt: TGTGCCAGCAGCCAAGATACAGTCTCCTACGAGCAGTACTTC

abundance: few
j_gene: TRBJ1-5
d_gene: -
v_gene: TRBV18
len: 15
CDR3aa: CASSPPGRGNQPQHF
CDR3nt: TGTGCCAGCTCACCACCGGGCAGGGGCAATCAGCCCCAGCATTTT

abundance: few
j_gene: TRBJ2-4
d_gene: -
v_gene: TRBV7-2
len: 15
CDR3aa: CASSLAGGGKDIQYF
CDR3nt: TGTGCCAGCAGCTTAGCGGGAGGAGGGAAGGACATTCAGTACTTC

abundance: few
j_gene: TRBJ2-7
d_gene: -
v_gene: TRBV6-5
len: 15
CDR3aa: CASAPGSVSAYEQYF
CDR3nt: TGTGCCAGCGCTCCTGGCAGCGTAAGTGCCTACGAGCAGTACTTC

abundance: few
j_gene: TRBJ1-2
d_gene: TRBD1
v_gene: TRBV30
len: 13
CDR3aa: CAWSNQGAYGYTF
CDR3nt: TGTGCCTGGAGTAACCAGGGGGCGTATGGCTACACCTTC

abundance: few
j_gene: TRBJ2-6
d_gene: TRBD2
v_gene: TRBV5-5
len: 20
CDR3aa: CASSLVLAGGSLSGANVLTF
CDR3nt: TGTGCCAGCAGCTTGGTGTTAGCGGGGGGATCGCTCTCTGGGGCCAACGTCCTGACTTTC

abundance: few
j_gene: TRBJ1-5
d_gene: -
v_gene: TRBV12-3/TRBV12-4
len: 15
CDR3aa: CASSFGWAVEQPQHF
CDR3nt: TGTGCCAGCAGTTTCGGTTGGGCCGTTGAACAGCCCCAGCATTTT

abundance: -
j_gene: TRBJ1-1
d_gene: -
v_gene: TRBV3-1
len: 14
CDR3aa: CASSQETPNTEAFF
CDR3nt: TGTGCCAGCAGCCAAGAGACACCGAACACTGAAGCTTTCTTT

abundance: -
j_gene: TRBJ2-4
d_gene: -
v_gene: TRBV19
len: 12
CDR3aa: CASSARTETQYF
CDR3nt: TGTGCCAGTAGTGCGAGGACAGAAACTCAGTACTTC

abundance: -
j_gene: TRBJ1-2
d_gene: -
v_gene: TRBV7-2
len: 12
CDR3aa: CASSLVQYGYTF
CDR3nt: TGTGCCAGCAGCTTAGTTCAGTATGGCTACACCTTC

abundance: few
j_gene: TRBJ2-1
d_gene: TRBD2
v_gene: TRBV2
len: 14
CDR3aa: CASQTTSGHNEQFF
CDR3nt: TGTGCCAGTCAAACGACTAGCGGCCACAATGAGCAGTTCTTC

abundance: -
j_gene: TRBJ2-1
d_gene: TRBD2
v_gene: TRBV29-1
len: 16
CDR3aa: CSVEDRRLAGYNEQFF
CDR3nt: TGCAGCGTTGAAGATCGGCGACTAGCGGGCTACAATGAGCAGTTCTTC

abundance: few
j_gene: TRBJ2-6
d_gene: -
v_gene: TRBV5-1
len: 15
CDR3aa: CASDTGRSGANVLTF
CDR3nt: TGCGCCAGCGATACAGGAAGATCTGGGGCCAACGTCCTGACTTTC

abundance: many
j_gene: TRBJ2-5
d_gene: -
v_gene: TRBV4-2
len: 15
CDR3aa: CASSQDRDGGETQYF
CDR3nt: TGTGCCAGCAGCCAGGACCGGGACGGAGGAGAGACCCAGTACTTC

abundance: -
j_gene: TRBJ2-5
d_gene: -
v_gene: TRBV7-3
len: 13
CDR3aa: CASRLGNQETQYF
CDR3nt: TGTGCCAGCAGGTTAGGAAACCAAGAGACCCAGTACTTC

abundance: -
j_gene: TRBJ2-5
d_gene: -
v_gene: TRBV7-2
len: 13
CDR3aa: CASSLAPLGAQYF
CDR3nt: TGTGCCAGCAGCTTAGCTCCTCTTGGGGCCCAGTACTTC

abundance: -
j_gene: TRBJ1-2
d_gene: TRBD1
v_gene: TRBV6-5
len: 15
CDR3aa: CASSYTGTAQYGYTF
CDR3nt: TGTGCCAGCAGTTATACCGGGACAGCTCAATATGGCTACACCTTC

abundance: few
j_gene: TRBJ1-3
d_gene: -
v_gene: TRBV6-5
len: 18
CDR3aa: CASSYGRQDRLSGNTIYF
CDR3nt: TGTGCCAGCAGTTACGGCCGACAGGATAGACTCTCTGGAAACACCATATATTTT

abundance: many
j_gene: TRBJ2-5
d_gene: TRBD2
v_gene: TRBV3-1
len: 14
CDR3aa: CASSLRLAEETQYF
CDR3nt: TGTGCCAGCAGTCTTAGACTAGCGGAAGAGACCCAGTACTTC

abundance: few
j_gene: TRBJ2-1
d_gene: -
v_gene: TRBV11-2
len: 14
CDR3aa: CASRKTGSYNEQFF
CDR3nt: TGTGCCAGCAGGAAAACAGGGTCCTACAATGAGCAGTTCTTC

abundance: few
j_gene: TRBJ2-5
d_gene: TRBD2
v_gene: TRBV20-1
len: 15
CDR3aa: CSASNPTSGGETQYF
CDR3nt: TGCAGTGCTAGCAATCCAACTAGCGGGGGAGAGACCCAGTACTTC

abundance: -
j_gene: TRBJ1-1
d_gene: -
v_gene: TRBV29-1
len: 12
CDR3aa: CSGAVGGTEAFF
CDR3nt: TGCAGCGGGGCCGTGGGGGGCACTGAAGCTTTCTTT

abundance: few
j_gene: TRBJ2-7
d_gene: -
v_gene: TRBV9
len: 13
CDR3aa: CASSGWDSREQYF
CDR3nt: TGTGCCAGCAGCGGTTGGGACTCTCGAGAGCAGTACTTC

abundance: few
j_gene: TRBJ2-7
d_gene: -
v_gene: TRBV12-3/TRBV12-4
len: 13
CDR3aa: CASRSKGGNEQYF
CDR3nt: TGTGCCAGCAGGTCGAAGGGGGGGAACGAGCAGTACTTC

abundance: -
j_gene: TRBJ2-5
d_gene: TRBD2
v_gene: TRBV29-1
len: 12
CDR3aa: CSVAGGPETQYF
CDR3nt: TGCAGCGTAGCGGGGGGGCCAGAGACCCAGTACTTC

abundance: -
j_gene: TRBJ1-5
d_gene: TRBD1
v_gene: TRBV4-3
len: 15
CDR3aa: CASSQRTGGGQPQHF
CDR3nt: TGCGCCAGCAGCCAACGGACAGGGGGCGGGCAGCCCCAGCATTTT

abundance: -
j_gene: TRBJ1-2
d_gene: -
v_gene: TRBV9
len: 15
CDR3aa: CASSVRVGQPYGYTF
CDR3nt: TGTGCCAGCAGCGTACGCGTAGGGCAGCCCTATGGCTACACCTTC

abundance: -
j_gene: TRBJ2-1
d_gene: -
v_gene: TRBV29-1
len: 14
CDR3aa: CSVDWGDGDNEQFF
CDR3nt: TGCAGCGTTGACTGGGGAGATGGAGACAATGAGCAGTTCTTC

abundance: -
j_gene: TRBJ2-5
d_gene: TRBD1
v_gene: TRBV11-3
len: 16
CDR3aa: CASSETGTGLQETQYF
CDR3nt: TGTGCCAGCAGCGAAACCGGGACAGGGCTCCAAGAGACCCAGTACTTC

abundance: -
j_gene: TRBJ2-7
d_gene: -
v_gene: TRBV9
len: 14
CDR3aa: CASSAQVSSYEQYF
CDR3nt: TGTGCCAGCAGTGCACAGGTTAGCTCCTACGAGCAGTACTTC

abundance: -
j_gene: TRBJ2-7
d_gene: TRBD1
v_gene: TRBV29-1
len: 13
CDR3aa: CSVERDSSYEQYF
CDR3nt: TGCAGCGTGGAACGGGACAGTTCCTACGAGCAGTACTTC

abundance: many
j_gene: TRBJ1-4
d_gene: TRBD1
v_gene: TRBV7-2
len: 15
CDR3aa: CASSTQTGVGEKLFF
CDR3nt: TGTGCCAGCAGCACTCAGACAGGGGTGGGTGAAAAACTGTTTTTT

abundance: few
j_gene: TRBJ2-3
d_gene: -
v_gene: TRBV20-1
len: 13
CDR3aa: CSARGGNTDTQYF
CDR3nt: TGCAGTGCTAGAGGCGGCAACACAGATACGCAGTATTTT

abundance: few
j_gene: TRBJ2-5
d_gene: TRBD2
v_gene: TRBV7-2
len: 16
CDR3aa: CASSSWTSGYQETQYF
CDR3nt: TGTGCCAGCAGCTCCTGGACTAGCGGGTACCAAGAGACCCAGTACTTC

abundance: -
j_gene: TRBJ2-2
d_gene: TRBD2
v_gene: TRBV12-3/TRBV12-4
len: 15
CDR3aa: CASSPSGTSTGELFF
CDR3nt: TGTGCCAGCAGCCCTAGCGGTACGAGCACCGGGGAGCTGTTTTTT

abundance: many
j_gene: TRBJ1-2
d_gene: TRBD1
v_gene: TRBV20-1
len: 13
CDR3aa: CSGTTGGNYGYTF
CDR3nt: TGCAGTGGAACAACAGGGGGAAACTATGGCTACACCTTC

abundance: -
j_gene: TRBJ2-4
d_gene: TRBD1
v_gene: TRBV20-1
len: 13
CDR3aa: CSAIWTGVNIQYF
CDR3nt: TGCAGTGCTATCTGGACAGGGGTAAACATTCAGTACTTC

abundance: -
j_gene: TRBJ2-5
d_gene: -
v_gene: TRBV15
len: 12
CDR3aa: CATSRGRGEQYF
CDR3nt: TGTGCCACCAGCAGAGGAAGGGGTGAGCAGTACTTC

abundance: -
j_gene: TRBJ2-5
d_gene: TRBD1
v_gene: TRBV4-1
len: 17
CDR3aa: CASSLRPPGTGRETQYF
CDR3nt: TGCGCCAGCAGCCTACGCCCTCCTGGGACAGGCCGGGAGACCCAGTACTTC

abundance: many
j_gene: TRBJ1-4
d_gene: TRBD1
v_gene: TRBV7-2
len: 13
CDR3aa: CASSLTGQEKLFF
CDR3nt: TGTGCCAGCAGCTTGACAGGGCAAGAAAAACTGTTTTTT